The following is a T cell receptor (beta chain) sequence with its context. This clonotype was seen many times. Its cognate antigen has yet to be identified. The input lacks base qualities; no much larger clone sits a single base away. The data stem from a study of human T cells and chemical hapten exposure (dated by TCRdb to the early 2020s). As for the study more broadly: For sensitization, 2% DPC in acetone was applied to a roughly 2 cm by roughly 2 cm area of upper inner arm skin. Patients additionally received weekly therapeutic DPC doses to the scalp throughout the approximately 22-week study period. Patch testing was performed on the upper back with Finn chambers containing 0.01% DPC, and the patch tests were scored after 6 days according to International Contact Dermatitis Research Group standards. Most of the patients in the cohort were female, and the cohort covered alopecia areata with under or over 50% scalp involvement, alopecia totalis and alopecia universalis. The libraries were sequenced as a pool, and the TCR yield per sample differed mostly because of small variations in library volumes within the pool. The study tracked peripheral blood TCR repertoire changes in vivo during primary and secondary sensitization to the hapten diphenylcyclopropenone (DPC) in alopecia patients. Blood was sampled from patients pre-sensitization (week 0) and at 2, 6 and about 24 weeks after DPC sensitization. Twenty-nine alopecia patients gave blood for TCR sequencing at one to four time points (pre-sensitization, 2, 6 and 24 weeks). Results and caveats for the whole study, not just this receptor: Significantly more large CDR3 similarity clusters were formed by expanded TCRs than by pre-sensitization or healthy control sets, consistent with antigen-driven responses. Repeated subsampling changed both the strength of the expansion versus patch-test correlation and the threshold at which the correlation became significant. Patch test score correlated positively with the number of PT1 expanded TCRs, reaching significance at thresholds 8, 16 and 32 but not at 4. All patients had alopecia, a presumed autoimmune disease, so their immune response might differ from that of healthy individuals. No change with DPC sensitization was found in the number of TCRs above 1 in 1000 frequency, and no evidence of global repertoire structure alterations was found.

Library method: RACE. The sample was run on a NextSeq 500. Library preparation attached unique molecular identifiers to individual cDNA molecules for quantitative, reproducible TCR counting. From each blood RNA sample, both TCR alpha and TCR beta chains were sequenced. For the original study's pipeline: A median of roughly 99,000 TCRs per sample was observed, with a range of 23,224 to 690,600. The Decombinator software suite was used to annotate V, J and CDR3 in the TCR reads. For the PS versus PT1 abundance plots, all samples were subsampled to the same number of TCRs (28,000). Expanded TCRs were defined as absent before sensitization and observed at least eight times at the 2-week time point. TCRdb passed the public sequencing reads through fastp at Q25 and MiXCR, retaining productive beta sequences. Rows matching on CDR3 protein sequence are summarized as one entry with the most common DNA and genes. The V and J calls come from TCRdb's annotation, not from the publication. Across this sample there are 300,000 to 400,000 distinct CDR3 sequences, with around 7% seen only once. The ten top clones hold approximately 8% of the sample.

The sample's time point label, in plain terms: patch test 1, 2 weeks after DPC sensitization. Taken with the paper, the label for treatment or condition translates to: therapeutic diphenylcyclopropenone sensitization with weekly scalp DPC. At every patch-test visit, the blood draw took place before the patch test was put on. Patients were eligible if aged 18 to 70, diagnosed with alopecia and judged suitable for DPC therapy, and pregnant patients were excluded. Unfractionated whole blood was collected in Tempus Blood RNA tubes, and total RNA was extracted from that blood. V loses 2 bases of germline sequence and J loses 7 bases, and the interval between the two ends is 5 bases. The germline V gene yields MGHDK for CDR1 and SYGVNS for CDR2. Reading from cysteine to phenylalanine, the CDR3 counts 12 amino acids. Only the CDR3 DNA is retained, 36 bases long and in frame from the first base.

The V and J segments used are TRBV25-1 and TRBJ2-2, with an unclear D gene assignment. This sequence was found in a woman between 18 and 29 years old with alopecia areata. Some clones in this sample may be carry-over from other donors' samples. The sequenced sample was whole blood, obtained in connection with sensitization to the hapten diphenylcyclopropenone (DPC). The nucleotide sequence reads TGTGCCAGCAGTGAAACCGACGGGGAGCTGTTTTTT. Its amino acids are CASSETDGELFF.